These 25 T cell receptor beta chains were sequenced from one sample in a study of blood T cell repertoires in COVID-19. Assay: immunoSEQ multiplex PCR; the TCRdb copy retains only in-frame clones and omits some. The sample includes some 180,000 clones, approximately 82% of them seen just once. Specimen: peripheral blood. These receptors came from a woman aged 70-85 years who had recovered from COVID-19.

This chain connects TRBV11-3 to TRBJ1-3, with TRBD1 identical over 8 bases. Germline values: CDR1 SGHNT, CDR2 YENEEA. The CDR3 contains 14 residues. The junction had 2 bases not matched to a gene; V was cut back by 5 bases and J by 2 bases. Here the CDR3 DNA reads TGTGCCAGCAGCCAACAGGGGGCTGGAAACACCATATATTTT. It codes for CASSQQGAGNTIYF.

The V and J genes are TRBV9 and TRBJ2-3; TRBD1 matches 9 bases. J gave up 0 bases and V 4 bases, and 6 bases lay outside the gene matches. CDR1 and CDR2 from the germline V gene are SGDLS and YYNGEE. The CDR3 length is 16 residues. CDR3 DNA: TGTGCCAGCAGCACCCGGGACAGGGTTAGCACAGATACGCAGTATTTT. Its protein is CASSTRDRVSTDTQYF.

The J gene is TRBJ1-2, the V gene TRBV2, with TRBD1 matching 8 bases. This CDR3 region has 14 residues. Trimming at V came to 5 bases and at J to 4 bases, leaving 6 bases not matched to a gene. From germline, CDR1 is SNHLY and CDR2 FYNNEI. CDR3 protein: CASSTGQEIYGYTF. CDR3 bases: TGTGCCAGCAGTACGGGACAGGAGATCTATGGCTACACCTTC. The full variable domain, in which reference TRBV2 and TRBJ1-2 provide the parts outside the CDR3, is EPEVTQTPSHQVTQMGQEVILRCVPISNHLYFYWYRQILGQKVEFLVSFYNNEISEKSEIFDDQFSVERPDGSNFTLKIRSTKLEDSAMYFCASSTGQEIYGYTFGSGTRLTVV.

This chain connects TRBV2 to TRBJ2-1; TRBD2 aligns across 7 bases. There are 19 residues in the CDR3. In germline, CDR1 is SNHLY, CDR2 FYNNEI. Trimming at V came to 5 bases and at J to 7 bases, leaving 23 bases not matched to a gene. The CDR3 here is CASSTPRGLAGVRENEQFF. Written as DNA, the CDR3 is TGTGCCAGCAGTACCCCGCGGGGTCTGGCGGGAGTTCGGGAAAATGAGCAGTTCTTC.

V gene TRBV28 combines with J gene TRBJ1-2, with D hard to call. V was pared by 6 bases and J by 3 bases, with 11 bases between. Germline CDR1 is MDHEN and CDR2 is SYDVKM. This CDR3 has 13 residues. CDR3: CASSSDGDYGYTF. DNA for the CDR3: TGTGCCAGCAGCTCGGACGGGGACTATGGCTACACCTTC.

The chain links TRBV7-2 to TRBJ1-1; 12 bases agree with TRBD1. The V segment lost 5 bases and the J segment 7 bases; nucleotides outside the gene matches: 8. CDR3 size: 15 residues. Per the germline V gene, CDR1 is SGHTA and CDR2 is FQGNSA. CDR3 amino acids: CASSPGTGGGDEAFF. Written as DNA, the CDR3 is TGTGCCAGCAGCCCCGGGACAGGGGGCGGGGATGAAGCTTTCTTT. Full variable domain (missing parts from reference TRBV7-2 and TRBJ1-1): GAGVSQSPSNKVTEKGKDVELRCDPISGHTALYWYRQSLGQGLEFLIYFQGNSAPDKSGLPSDRFSAERTGGSVSTLTIQRTQQEDSAVYLCASSPGTGGGDEAFFGQGTRLTVV.

Points on this clone: One end of the junction is discordant with germline, which a read error may explain. This chain uses TRBV11-2 with TRBJ2-2, with D possibly being TRBD2 (5 bases). Germline V gene data show CDR1 as SGHAT and CDR2 as FQNNGV. The CDR3 covers 17 residues. The chain's CDR3 is CASSFRNWAAEHRGAVF. In DNA form, the CDR3 reads TGTGCCAGCAGCTTCCGGAATTGGGCGGCCGAACACCGGGGAGCTGTTTTT.

The chain combines TRBV18 with TRBJ2-7; 13 bases align to TRBD2. The CDR3 is 17 residues long. Germline V gene lookup returns CDR1 KGHSH and CDR2 LQKENI. After removal of 3 bases from V and 2 bases from J, the junction contained 7 bases not matched to a gene. CDR3 bases: TGTGCCAGCTCACCTACCTTACTAGCGGGAGGGACCTACGAGCAGTACTTC. It translates to CASSPTLLAGGTYEQYF. Filled out from reference TRBV18 and TRBJ2-7, the complete variable domain reads NAGVMQNPRHLVRRRGQEARLRCSPMKGHSHVYWYRQLPEEGLKFMVYLQKENIIDESGMPKERFSAEFPKEGPSILRIQQVVRGDSAAYFCASSPTLLAGGTYEQYFGPGTRLTVT.

The chain uses TRBV10-3 and TRBJ2-1; 7 positions agree with TRBD2. The germline CDR1 and CDR2 sequences are ENHRY and SYGVKD. J gave up 4 bases and V 4 bases, and 7 bases lay outside the gene matches. The CDR3 runs 15 residues. The CDR3 sequence is CAISVSSGAYNEQFF. As DNA, the CDR3 is TGTGCCATCAGTGTTTCTAGCGGAGCTTACAATGAGCAGTTCTTC.

The gene calls are TRBV7-9 and TRBJ2-3; D is perhaps TRBD2 (6 bases). V was pared by 1 base and J by 0 bases, with 8 bases between. Germline V lookup: CDR1 SEHNR, CDR2 FQNEAQ (reference sequence). The CDR3 runs 15 residues. This CDR3 reads CASSLDGGSTDTQYF. The CDR3 region has the DNA TGTGCCAGCAGCTTAGACGGGGGTAGCACAGATACGCAGTATTTT. Filled out from reference TRBV7-9 and TRBJ2-3, the complete variable domain reads DTGVSQNPRHKITKRGQNVTFRCDPISEHNRLYWYRQTLGQGPEFLTYFQNEAQLEKSRLLSDRFSAERPKGSFSTLEIQRTEQGDSAMYLCASSLDGGSTDTQYFGPGTRLTVL.

The genes are TRBV11-1 and TRBJ2-1; tentatively, D is TRBD2 (6 bases). The ends were cut back, 4 bases at V and 0 bases at J, with 13 bases in the middle. The germline V gene encodes CDR1 SGHAT and CDR2 FQDESV (reference sequence). The CDR3 totals 16 residues. The DNA for the CDR3 is TGTGCCAGCAGCTCCAACTTCGGGGGCTCCTACAATGAGCAGTTCTTC. Its protein is CASSSNFGGSYNEQFF.

The chain carries TRBV28 and TRBJ2-1; the match to TRBD2 covers 11 bases. The germline V gene has CDR1 MDHEN and CDR2 SYDVKM. The CDR3 covers 14 residues. The J segment lost 9 bases and the V segment lost 6 bases, leaving 7 bases of the junction unmatched. CDR3 sequence reads: CASRPLAGVGEQFF. As DNA, the CDR3 is TGTGCCAGCAGACCACTAGCGGGAGTGGGTGAGCAGTTCTTC.

This clone was seen a handful of times. The chain is built from TRBV4-1 and TRBJ1-2, with no clear D. The CDR3 sequence is 13 residues long. Germline CDR1 reads MGHRA; CDR2 reads YSYEKL. V shed 3 bases and J shed 5 bases, with 10 bases lying between them. In DNA, the CDR3 is TGCGCCAGCAGCCAGTCCCACAGATATGGCTACACCTTC. Translated: CASSQSHRYGYTF.

Points on this clone: A read error may account for a junction end that differs from germline. The gene calls are TRBV7-7 and TRBJ2-1; D is uncertain. Germline assignment: CDR1 SSHAT and CDR2 FNYEAQ (reference sequence). The CDR3 runs 15 residues. CDR3 sequence: CASSLGGPGSDEQFF. CDR3 nucleotide sequence: TGTGCTAGCAGCTTAGGTGGCCCAGGTTCGGATGAGCAGTTCTTC. Full variable domain (remainder filled in from reference TRBV7-7 and TRBJ2-1): GAGVSQSPRYKVTKRGQDVTLRCDPISSHATLYWYQQALGQGPEFLTYFNYEAQPDKSGLPSDRFSAERPEGSISTLTIQRTEQRDSAMYRCASSLGGPGSDEQFFGPGTRLTVL.

The chain uses TRBV9 and TRBJ2-1; the match to TRBD1 covers 8 bases. The germline V gene has CDR1 SGDLS and CDR2 YYNGEE. V was clipped by 4 bases and J by 5 bases; unmatched bases: 5. This CDR3 has 14 residues. The CDR3, as DNA: TGTGCCAGCAGCTTCCAGGGGGCCGACAATGAGCAGTTCTTC. It codes for CASSFQGADNEQFF.

Regarding this clone: The sample contains more than one DNA sequence encoding this CDR3. The rearrangement uses TRBV18 and TRBJ2-2, with D perhaps matching TRBD2 (6 bases). The CDR3 contains 15 residues. Germline V gene lookup returns CDR1 KGHSH and CDR2 LQKENI. V lost 6 bases and J 1 base, leaving 12 bases between the germline ends. CDR3 sequence reads: CASSPGTGNTGELFF. In DNA form, the CDR3 reads TGTGCCAGCTCGCCCGGGACTGGGAACACCGGGGAGCTGTTTTTT.

Comments on this clone: Additional DNA sequences in this sample encode the identical CDR3. The chain joins TRBV18 to TRBJ1-1; 12 bases are shared with TRBD1. The CDR3 covers 14 residues. Trimming at V came to 3 bases and at J to 8 bases, leaving 4 bases not matched to a gene. Looked up from germline, CDR1 is KGHSH and CDR2 is LQKENI. The CDR3 spells CASSPGTGGAEAFF. The CDR3 region has the DNA TGTGCCAGCTCACCCGGGACAGGGGGCGCAGAAGCTTTCTTT.

This clone was counted between two and nine times. The chain has TRBV28 and TRBJ2-3; weak D call: TRBD2 (6 bases). In germline, CDR1 is MDHEN, CDR2 SYDVKM. CDR3 length equals 17 residues. Trimming stripped 2 bases from V and 4 bases from J, with 19 bases between. The CDR3: CASSLRAAGSSADTQYF. The CDR3 DNA reads TGTGCCAGCAGTTTACGGGCGGCGGGGAGTTCGGCAGATACGCAGTATTTT.

This clone came up a few times. The V gene is TRBV20-1, the J gene TRBJ1-2; the match to TRBD1 covers 7 bases. V trimming: 6 bases; J trimming: 8 bases; junction bases outside the gene matches: 6. From germline, CDR1 is DFQATT and CDR2 SNEGSKA (reference sequence). The CDR3 length is 11 residues. Written as DNA, the CDR3 is TGCAGTGCCGAGACAGGGAGAGGCTACACCTTC. Translated, it gives CSAETGRGYTF.

V is TRBV29-1 and J is TRBJ1-1; tentative D call: TRBD1 (5 bases). CDR1 and CDR2 from the germline V gene are SQVTM and ANQGSEA. Trimming pared 6 bases from V and 5 bases from J, leaving 13 bases between. This CDR3 has 12 amino acids. The CDR3 loop is CSVGTGGTEAFF. CDR3 sequence (DNA): TGCAGCGTGGGGACCGGGGGAACTGAAGCTTTCTTT.

V usage is TRBV5-6 and J usage is TRBJ1-4; D is perhaps TRBD1 (5 bases). V was clipped by 3 bases and J by 7 bases, with 16 bases between them. The CDR3 sequence is 15 residues long. CDR1 is SGHDT, CDR2 YYEEEE, per germline. CDR3 loop: CASSYGWGRSEKLFF. The DNA for the CDR3 is TGTGCCAGCAGCTACGGGTGGGGCCGAAGTGAAAAACTGTTTTTT.

In DNA form, the CDR3 reads TGTGCCAGCAGCCCCGAGGGCGATTGGGAGGCTTCGGGAGATACGCAGTATTTT. Its translation is CASSPEGDWEASGDTQYF. The chain is built from TRBV4-2 and TRBJ2-3; maybe TRBD2 (6 bases). This CDR3 is 18 amino acids long. Germline-derived CDR1 and CDR2 are LGHNA and YNFKEQ. V was shortened by 4 bases and J by 5 bases, with 25 bases between the two germline ends.

CDR3: CASSLRWLAGVSEQFF. CDR3 DNA: TGTGCCAGCAGCTTAAGGTGGCTAGCGGGAGTGAGTGAGCAGTTCTTC. The genes are TRBV11-2 and TRBJ2-1, with TRBD2 identical over 10 bases. The germline gives CDR1 SGHAT, CDR2 FQNNGV. The CDR3 sequence is 16 residues long. With 2 bases clipped from V and 9 bases from J, the junction kept 10 bases outside the gene matches. The full variable domain, with the rest looked up from reference TRBV11-2 and TRBJ2-1, is EAGVAQSPRYKIIEKRQSVAFWCNPISGHATLYWYQQILGQGPKLLIQFQNNGVVDDSQLPKDRFSAERLKGVDSTLKIQPAKLEDSAVYLCASSLRWLAGVSEQFFGPGTRLTVL.

The chain couples TRBV7-9 to TRBJ1-6; D remains ambiguous. Germline V gene sequence: CDR1 SEHNR, CDR2 FQNEAQ (reference sequence). The length of the CDR3 is 11 residues. The germline V and J ends were trimmed by 2 bases and 13 bases, with 6 bases remaining between them. The CDR3 DNA sequence: TGTGCCAGCAGCTTATCGGGGCCCCTCCACTTT. This sequence encodes CASSLSGPLHF.

V gene TRBV2 combines with J gene TRBJ1-6; perhaps TRBD1 as D (6 bases). The germline V gene has CDR1 SNHLY and CDR2 FYNNEI. Trimming pared 4 bases from V and 9 bases from J, leaving 19 bases between. The CDR3 length is 16 residues. The CDR3 here is CASSASPGTRGSPLHF. DNA of the CDR3: TGTGCCAGCAGTGCTAGTCCCGGGACACGGGGTTCACCCCTCCACTTT.